The source of this T cell receptor beta chain is a study of PD-L1 blockade in urothelial cancer. The table came from immunoSEQ multiplex PCR; TCRdb's copy has only in-frame clones and leaves some out. The profile shows under 30,000 clones, approximately 79% of them singletons. This CDR3 has 17 amino acids. Germline V gene sequence: CDR1 SQVTM, CDR2 ANQGSEA. Trimming took 6 bases from V and 0 from J, leaving 23 bases between them. The sequence came from a man in his forties or fifties with urothelial cancer. Sequencing used PBMCs, obtained around atezolizumab (anti-PD-L1) treatment. The chain employs TRBV29-1 and TRBJ1-1, with D tentatively TRBD1 (5 bases). CDR3 loop: CSVGGSGGGLMNTEAFF. CDR3 sequence (DNA): TGCAGCGTAGGAGGGTCGGGTGGGGGTTTGATGAACACTGAAGCTTTCTTT.